Following are 24 T cell receptor beta chains from one sample sequenced in a study of cytomegalovirus exposure and HLA in healthy donors. Sequenced by immunoSEQ multiplex PCR; TCRdb stores in-frame clones only, minus some. The data show around 150,000 clones, 70% to 85% seen once. The sample consisted of PBMCs. The receptor source for this set is a man aged 25-45 years in good health and CMV-seropositive.

CDR3 in DNA: TGTGCCAGCCAGGGACAGGCCTCCTACGAGCAGTACTTC. Translation: CASQGQASYEQYF. The gene calls are TRBV6-1 and TRBJ2-7; 8 positions match TRBD1. The trim removed 8 bases at V and 0 bases at J, leaving 3 bases unmatched. The CDR3 covers 13 residues. Germline V gene lookup returns CDR1 MNHNS and CDR2 SASEGT.

V is TRBV5-4 and J is TRBJ2-3; tentative D call: TRBD1 (5 bases). The germline V and J ends were trimmed by 4 bases and 4 bases, with 10 bases remaining between them. CDR3 length equals 13 residues. Germline V CDR1 and CDR2: SGHNT, YYREEE (reference sequence). Here the CDR3 reads CASSQRTPDTQYF. CDR3 in DNA: TGTGCCAGCAGCCAAAGGACACCAGATACGCAGTATTTT.

The V and J genes are TRBV30 and TRBJ2-2, with 8 positions matching TRBD1. Germline CDR1 is GTSNPN and CDR2 is SVGIG (reference sequence). After removal of 1 base from V and 1 base from J, the junction contained 8 bases not matched to a gene. The CDR3 length is 17 residues. Written as DNA, the CDR3 is TGTGCCTGGAGTGGACTCATCGGGACAGGGAACACCGGGGAGCTGTTTTTT. This codes for CAWSGLIGTGNTGELFF.

V is TRBV2 and J is TRBJ1-1; D may be TRBD1 (6 bases). The CDR3 is made up of 13 amino acids. In germline, CDR1 is SNHLY, CDR2 FYNNEI. V was pared by 5 bases and J by 4 bases, with 11 bases between. DNA of the CDR3: TGTGCCAGCAGTCCACAGGGATCCACTGAAGCTTTCTTT. This translates into CASSPQGSTEAFF. The whole variable domain, filled in from reference TRBV2 and TRBJ1-1, reads EPEVTQTPSHQVTQMGQEVILRCVPISNHLYFYWYRQILGQKVEFLVSFYNNEISEKSEIFDDQFSVERPDGSNFTLKIRSTKLEDSAMYFCASSPQGSTEAFFGQGTRLTVV.

The genes are TRBV2 and TRBJ2-1, with 7 positions matching TRBD1. CDR1 is SNHLY and CDR2 is FYNNEI in the germline V gene. V lost 4 bases, J lost 6 bases, and 12 bases stayed unmatched. The CDR3 length is 16 residues. The CDR3 region has the DNA TGTGCCAGCAGTGCCCCCCTCAGGGGGTCCCTCAATGAGCAGTTCTTC. Translation: CASSAPLRGSLNEQFF. Full variable domain (rest looked up from reference TRBV2 and TRBJ2-1): EPEVTQTPSHQVTQMGQEVILRCVPISNHLYFYWYRQILGQKVEFLVSFYNNEISEKSEIFDDQFSVERPDGSNFTLKIRSTKLEDSAMYFCASSAPLRGSLNEQFFGPGTRLTVL.

This clone occurred once. The chain is built from TRBV5-1 and TRBJ1-1, with D possibly TRBD1 on 6 matching bases. The ends were cut back, 3 bases at V and 0 bases at J, with 9 bases in the middle. The CDR3 is made up of 14 amino acids. Germline CDR1 and CDR2: SGHRS and YFSETQ. CDR3 sequence (DNA): TGCGCCAGCAGCTCCACAGGGTTGAACACTGAAGCTTTCTTT. It codes for CASSSTGLNTEAFF.

The chain couples TRBV5-1 to TRBJ2-7; 11 positions match TRBD2. Germline assignment: CDR1 SGHRS and CDR2 YFSETQ. The V and J ends lost 4 bases and 2 bases, in that order; junction bases with no gene match: 8. The CDR3 covers 16 residues. This CDR3 is CASSPTGTSGTYEQYF. CDR3 sequence (DNA): TGCGCCAGCAGCCCGACCGGGACTAGCGGAACCTACGAGCAGTACTTC.

The J gene is TRBJ2-1, the V gene TRBV28; TRBD2 aligns across 11 bases. CDR1 and CDR2 (germline): MDHEN, SYDVKM. This CDR3 is 16 amino acids long. J gave up 6 bases and V 3 bases, and 7 bases lay outside the gene matches. The CDR3 region is CASSFSLAGVGNEQFF. The CDR3 coding sequence is TGTGCCAGCAGTTTCTCACTAGCGGGAGTTGGCAATGAGCAGTTCTTC.

Only a few counts were recorded for this clone. The V call is TRBV6-6, the J call TRBJ2-7, with 10 bases fitting TRBD1. The J segment lost 2 bases and the V segment lost 2 bases, leaving 6 bases of the junction unmatched. The CDR3 is made up of 16 amino acids. Looked up from germline, CDR1 is MNHNY and CDR2 is SVGAGI (reference sequence). The CDR3 DNA reads as TGTGCCAGCAGTTACAGCCGGGACAGGGGAGCCTACGAGCAGTACTTC. Its translation is CASSYSRDRGAYEQYF.

The gene calls are TRBV2 and TRBJ1-1; D not certain. Germline CDR1 and CDR2: SNHLY and FYNNEI. With 4 bases removed from V and 8 bases from J, the gap between germline ends came to 11 bases. CDR3 length: 12 residues. The CDR3 nucleotides read TGTGCCAGCAGTGTATCCAGGAGGGAAGCTTTCTTT. It specifies CASSVSRREAFF.

The rearrangement uses TRBV4-1 and TRBJ2-3; D gene ambiguous. The CDR3 sequence is 15 residues long. The V gene's germline CDR1 is MGHRA and CDR2 YSYEKL. The V end was cut by 0 bases, the J end by 6 bases, with 13 bases between. CDR3 amino acids: CASSQDLGAPDTQYF. Here the CDR3 DNA reads TGCGCCAGCAGCCAAGATTTGGGCGCCCCGGATACGCAGTATTTT.

This clone was recorded a few times. The chain has TRBV28 and TRBJ1-2; D is perhaps TRBD1 (6 bases). There are 14 residues in the CDR3. Germline values: CDR1 MDHEN, CDR2 SYDVKM. Trimming stripped 1 base from V and 3 bases from J, with 9 bases between. This chain's CDR3 is CASSLSRQDYGYTF. As DNA, the CDR3 is TGTGCCAGCAGTTTATCCCGACAGGACTATGGCTACACCTTC.

V usage is TRBV5-6 and J usage is TRBJ1-1; D possibly corresponds to TRBD1 (5 bases). The germline V and J ends were trimmed by 0 bases and 1 base, with 7 bases remaining between them. This CDR3 is built from 14 residues. Germline CDR1 and CDR2: SGHDT and YYEEEE. In DNA form, the CDR3 reads TGTGCCAGCAGCTTGGGACAGCGGAACACTGAAGCTTTCTTT. It is translated as CASSLGQRNTEAFF.

V gene TRBV7-9 combines with J gene TRBJ1-2; 10 bases fit TRBD1. The CDR3 consists of 13 residues. In germline, CDR1 is SEHNR, CDR2 FQNEAQ (reference sequence). V lost 4 bases and J lost 7; bases outside the gene matches: 3. The CDR3 DNA is TGTGCCAGCAGCTCGACAGGGGGCTTTGGCTACACCTTC. Its protein product is CASSSTGGFGYTF.

V usage is TRBV6-1 and J usage is TRBJ1-2; D uncertain. The CDR3 consists of 13 residues. V was pared by 3 bases and J by 4 bases, with 9 bases between. Germline V gene sequence: CDR1 MNHNS, CDR2 SASEGT. In DNA form, the CDR3 reads TGTGCCAGCAGTGAGAGTGATTTCTATGGCTACACCTTC. It translates to CASSESDFYGYTF.

The chain is built from TRBV21-1 and TRBJ1-1; the table calls TRBD1, which could not be checked here. TRBV21-1 is termed a pseudogene. This CDR3 is built from 15 residues. The CDR3 nucleotides read TGTGCCAGCAGCAAAGCTCAGGGGGGAAGCACTGAAGCTTTCTTT. The encoded protein is CASSKAQGGSTEAFF.

The chain joins TRBV6-4 to TRBJ2-3; tentatively, D is TRBD2 (6 bases). Trimming removed 4 bases from V and 1 base from J, with 9 bases in between. There are 14 residues in the CDR3. The germline V gene encodes CDR1 MRHNA and CDR2 SNTAGT. The CDR3 here is CASSAPGGTDTQYF. Written as DNA, the CDR3 is TGTGCCAGCAGTGCGCCGGGAGGCACAGATACGCAGTATTTT.

The J gene is TRBJ2-3, the V gene TRBV7-2; 13 bases fit TRBD2. The CDR3 loop spans 16 amino acids. With 3 bases clipped from V and 5 bases from J, the junction kept 5 bases outside the gene matches. Germline V CDR1 and CDR2: SGHTA, FQGNSA. The CDR3 nucleotides read TGTGCCAGCAGCTTTAGACTAGCGGGAGGAGGAGATACGCAGTATTTT. Residues: CASSFRLAGGGDTQYF.

The V call is TRBV7-8, the J call TRBJ2-7; TRBD2 matches 7 bases. CDR1 and CDR2 (germline): SGHVS, FQNEAQ. The CDR3 is made up of 13 amino acids. The V gene end was trimmed by 3 bases and the J gene end by 5 bases; junction bases not matched to a gene: 4. The CDR3: CASSLSGIDEQYF. The CDR3, as DNA: TGTGCCAGCAGCTTGAGCGGGATAGACGAGCAGTACTTC.

The chain recombines TRBV5-1 with TRBJ1-4, with 8 positions matching TRBD1. Losses at the gene ends were 1 base for V and 2 bases for J; bases not matched to a gene: 7. The CDR3 totals 17 residues. Germline V lookup: CDR1 SGHRS, CDR2 YFSETQ. The CDR3 spells CASSLQAGGTTNEKLFF. For the CDR3, the DNA is TGCGCCAGCAGCTTGCAGGCAGGGGGCACTACTAATGAAAAACTGTTTTTT.

The CDR3 DNA follows: TGCGCCAGCAGCCAAGATCGACAGGGAAACACTGAAGCTTTCTTT. As protein: CASSQDRQGNTEAFF. J is TRBJ1-1 and V is TRBV4-1; 7 nucleotides match TRBD1. There are 15 residues in the CDR3. V dropped 0 bases and J dropped 2; count of bases not matched to a gene: 3. CDR1 is MGHRA, CDR2 YSYEKL, per germline.

The gene calls are TRBV4-1 and TRBJ1-4; D may be TRBD1 (6 bases). The germline V and J ends were trimmed by 3 bases and 7 bases, with 18 bases remaining between them. Germline V gives CDR1 MGHRA, CDR2 YSYEKL. CDR3 size: 16 residues. The CDR3 bases are TGCGCCAGCAGCCATGGGGGAGGGGGAGGTCGTGAAAAACTGTTTTTT. Translating it yields CASSHGGGGGREKLFF.

This chain uses TRBV5-5 with TRBJ2-5; 16 nucleotides match TRBD2. Germline assignment: CDR1 SGHKS and CDR2 YYEKEE (reference sequence). Losses at the gene ends were 4 bases for V and 4 bases for J; bases not matched to a gene: 13. The CDR3 has 19 residues. The CDR3 bases are TGTGCCAGCAGCCCTGTTCCCGGGACTAGCGGGGGGGCGGGAGAGACCCAGTACTTC. Amino acid sequence: CASSPVPGTSGGAGETQYF.

The V gene is TRBV10-1, the J gene TRBJ2-7, with 9 bases aligning to TRBD1. V lost 0 bases to trimming and J lost 2 bases; unmatched junction nucleotides: 5. CDR1 WNHNN and CDR2 SYGVQD come from the germline V gene (reference sequence). The CDR3 runs 16 residues. CDR3 region: CASSESRDRATYEQYF. CDR3 sequence (DNA): TGCGCCAGCAGTGAGTCGCGGGACAGGGCAACCTACGAGCAGTACTTC.